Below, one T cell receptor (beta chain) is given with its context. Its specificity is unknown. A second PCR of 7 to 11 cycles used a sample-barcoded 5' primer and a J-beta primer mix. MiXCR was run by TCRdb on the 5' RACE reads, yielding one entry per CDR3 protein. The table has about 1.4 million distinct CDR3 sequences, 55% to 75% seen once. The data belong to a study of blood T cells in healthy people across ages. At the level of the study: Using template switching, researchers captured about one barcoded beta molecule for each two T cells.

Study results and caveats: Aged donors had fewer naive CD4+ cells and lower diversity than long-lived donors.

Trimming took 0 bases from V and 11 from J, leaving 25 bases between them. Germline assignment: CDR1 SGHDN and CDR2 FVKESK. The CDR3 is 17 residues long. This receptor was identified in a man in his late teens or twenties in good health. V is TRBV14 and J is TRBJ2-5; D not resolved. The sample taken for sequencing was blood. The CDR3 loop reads CASSQDQVYRVGNEQYF. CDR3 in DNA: TGTGCCAGCAGCCAAGATCAGGTTTATAGGGTGGGCAATGAGCAGTACTTC.